These 22 T cell receptor beta chains originate from one sample sequenced in a study of T cell repertoires in cytomegalovirus infection. TCRdb recomputed calls from the reads with MiXCR, one row per CDR3 protein. The data show hundreds of thousands of distinct CDR3 sequences, with about 24% seen just once and less than 9.5% held by the top ten. The material sequenced was CD8+ T cells from PBMCs. These receptors all come from a human donor in good health (CMV status not recorded). Some clones in this sample may be carry-over from other donors' samples.

This chain joins TRBV20-1 and TRBJ2-7, with D tentatively TRBD2 (6 bases). With 3 bases removed from V and 3 bases from J, the gap between germline ends came to 12 bases. Germline CDR1 DFQATT, CDR2 SNEGSKA (reference sequence). This CDR3 is 13 amino acids long. The CDR3 sequence is CSARESGDYEQYF. Written as DNA, the CDR3 is TGCAGTGCTAGGGAGTCGGGGGACTACGAGCAGTACTTC.

A few counts support this clonotype. The rearrangement uses TRBV6-6 and TRBJ2-3; 7 nucleotides agree with TRBD1. Trimming at V came to 0 bases and at J to 2 bases, leaving 11 bases not matched to a gene. Per germline, CDR1 MNHNY and CDR2 SVGAGI (reference sequence). CDR3 size: 18 residues. For the CDR3, the DNA is TGTGCCAGCAGTTACTCGAGTGTAGGACAGGAAAACACAGATACGCAGTATTTT. This encodes CASSYSSVGQENTDTQYF.

The chain combines TRBV5-6 with TRBJ1-2; TRBD1 is a possible D gene (5 bases). The CDR3 length is 16 residues. Looked up from germline, CDR1 is SGHDT and CDR2 is YYEEEE. Trimming removed 4 bases from V and 2 bases from J, with 18 bases in between. CDR3 residues: CASSGLNRIRNYGYTF. DNA of the CDR3: TGTGCCAGCAGCGGGTTGAACAGGATTCGGAACTATGGCTACACCTTC.

This clonotype was recorded a few times. V usage is TRBV6-5 and J usage is TRBJ1-1; D call uncertain. The CDR3 extends over 15 amino acids. V lost 0 bases and J 0 bases, leaving 8 bases between the germline ends. The V gene's germline CDR1 is MNHEY and CDR2 SVGAGI. The CDR3 DNA reads TGTGCCAGCAGTTACTCGCCAGGAATGAACACTGAAGCTTTCTTT. It specifies CASSYSPGMNTEAFF.

The V gene is TRBV15, the J gene TRBJ1-3; D is ambiguous. This CDR3 spans 13 amino acids. Germline lookup yields CDR1 LNHNV and CDR2 YYDKDF (reference sequence). Trimming took 0 bases from V and 3 from J, leaving 3 bases between them. The CDR3 sequence: CATSRDLGNTIYF. The CDR3 nucleotides are TGTGCCACCAGCAGAGATCTTGGAAACACCATATATTTT.

This chain uses TRBV29-1 with TRBJ2-1; weak D call: TRBD1 (6 bases). Per germline, CDR1 SQVTM and CDR2 ANQGSEA. This CDR3 is built from 14 residues. Trimming stripped 6 bases from V and 0 bases from J, with 12 bases between. The CDR3 DNA sequence: TGCAGCGTCGGACAGAGGAGCTCCTACAATGAGCAGTTCTTC. Amino acid sequence: CSVGQRSSYNEQFF.

Comment on this clonotype: Its ends do not fully match the called genes, so a read error is possible. The genes are TRBV7-8 and TRBJ2-7; 7 bases are a match to TRBD1. The V gene's germline CDR1 is SGHVS and CDR2 FQNEAQ. The CDR3 covers 14 residues. The CDR3: CANSSPGQTYEQYF. The CDR3 DNA follows: TGTGCCAACAGCTCCCCGGGACAGACCTACGAGCAGTACTTC.

The V gene is TRBV10-3, the J gene TRBJ1-2; D not resolved. Germline CDR1 ENHRY, CDR2 SYGVKD. The length of the CDR3 is 14 residues. V was cut by 2 bases and J by 2 bases, with 9 bases left in between. The CDR3 loop reads CAISEIVSNYGYTF. CDR3 DNA sequence: TGTGCCATCAGTGAGATAGTCAGCAACTATGGCTACACCTTC.

As to this clonotype: A junction boundary mismatches the germline segment, possibly from a read error. This chain uses TRBV29-1 with TRBJ1-3; D remains unclear. Germline V gene sequence: CDR1 SQVTM, CDR2 ANQGSEA. There are 13 residues in the CDR3. As DNA, the CDR3 is TGCAGCGTTGAATCGGTTTCTGGAAACTCCATATATTTT. Amino acid sequence: CSVESVSGNSIYF.

This clonotype was counted a few times. The CDR3 DNA reads as TGCAGCGTTCCAGCGGCGGGGCGGTTTTTCTTC. Translated: CSVPAAGRFFF. The chain couples TRBV29-1 to TRBJ2-1, with a tentative D call TRBD2 (6 bases). The length of the CDR3 is 11 residues. Germline V lookup: CDR1 SQVTM, CDR2 ANQGSEA. V dropped 5 bases and J dropped 16 bases, with 18 bases sitting between them.

The chain is built from TRBV20-1 and TRBJ2-5; D not certain. This CDR3 has 16 residues. Trimming removed 0 bases from V and 2 bases from J, with 16 bases in between. Germline V gene sequence: CDR1 DFQATT, CDR2 SNEGSKA (reference sequence). The CDR3 DNA follows: TGCAGTGCTAGAGATTTCGTATGGGAAGTACAAGAGACCCAGTACTTC. Translating it yields CSARDFVWEVQETQYF.

This clonotype showed up just a few times. The genes are TRBV6-2 or TRBV6-3 and TRBJ2-6; perhaps D is TRBD1 or TRBD2 (5 bases each). The V gene lost 6 bases and the J gene lost 0 bases, with 12 bases spanning the gap. The germline V gene has CDR1 MNHEY and CDR2 SVGEGT. The CDR3 loop spans 16 amino acids. CDR3 DNA: TGTGCCAGCAGCTGGGACGGGAACTCTGGGGCCAACGTCCTGACTTTC. Protein: CASSWDGNSGANVLTF.

In this sample, this clonotype turned up many times. The V and J genes are TRBV14 and TRBJ1-2; 12 bases align to TRBD1. This CDR3 has 15 amino acids. V shed 5 bases and J 8 bases; nucleotides not matched to a gene: 9. Germline V lookup: CDR1 SGHDN, CDR2 FVKESK. The CDR3 DNA is TGTGCCAGCAGCACCGGGACAGGGGGCTTCGAGGGCTACACCTTC. Amino acids: CASSTGTGGFEGYTF.

The chain joins TRBV29-1 to TRBJ2-1, with D perhaps being TRBD1 or TRBD2 (5 bases each). Trimming cost V 5 bases and J 13 bases, with 15 bases left between them. The CDR3 runs 11 residues. Germline CDR1 and CDR2: SQVTM and ANQGSEA. The CDR3 loop reads CSVQTRAGQFF. The CDR3 nucleotides read TGCAGCGTTCAGACCAGGGCGGGCCAGTTCTTC.

This clonotype turned up a few times. The chain employs TRBV7-9 and TRBJ2-7, with D possibly being TRBD1 (5 bases). V dropped 1 base and J dropped 6 bases, with 10 bases sitting between them. CDR1 SEHNR and CDR2 FQNEAQ come from the germline V gene (reference sequence). The CDR3 has 13 amino acids. The CDR3 nucleotides are TGTGCCAGCAGCTTAGGGACCGACAGCGAGCAGTACTTC. Its translation: CASSLGTDSEQYF.

This clonotype was recorded only once. One end of the junction fails to match germline, which may point to a read error. This rearrangement joins TRBV12-3 or TRBV12-4 to TRBJ2-1; possible D gene TRBD2, 7 bases. The CDR3 has 14 amino acids. The CDR3 spells CASSRWGGGDDQFF. CDR3 sequence (DNA): TGTGCCAGCAGCCGTTGGGGGGGGGGCGATGATCAGTTCTTC.

This clonotype was counted many times. The rearrangement uses TRBV7-9 and TRBJ1-5, with D possibly matching TRBD1 (5 bases). The V gene lost 6 bases and the J gene lost 7 bases, with 10 bases spanning the gap. Germline CDR1 and CDR2: SEHNR and FQNEAQ (reference sequence). The CDR3 spans 12 residues. CDR3: CASSSRGQPQHF. The CDR3 nucleotides are TGTGCCAGCAGTTCAAGGGGACAGCCCCAGCATTTT.

The rearrangement joins TRBV19 to TRBJ2-3; D unresolved. Germline V gene data show CDR1 as LNHDA and CDR2 as SQIVND (reference sequence). The CDR3 runs to 11 residues. V was pared by 7 bases and J by 2 bases, with 4 bases between. CDR3 sequence: CASTYTDTQYF. The CDR3, as DNA: TGTGCCAGTACCTACACAGATACGCAGTATTTT.

The V gene is TRBV5-5, the J gene TRBJ2-2; D perhaps matches TRBD2 (6 bases). The CDR3 has 14 amino acids. The germline V gene encodes CDR1 SGHKS and CDR2 YYEKEE (reference sequence). Trimming shortened V by 0 bases and J by 7 bases, and 10 bases separated the two germline ends. The CDR3 region is CASSLGGVLGELFF. The CDR3 DNA follows: TGTGCCAGCAGCTTGGGGGGGGTCCTCGGGGAGCTGTTTTTT.

This clonotype appeared a single time. The chain couples TRBV6-6 to TRBJ1-1; maybe TRBD1 (6 bases). CDR3 length: 14 amino acids. V lost 7 bases and J lost 4, with 16 bases in between. Germline lookup yields CDR1 MNHNY and CDR2 SVGAGI (reference sequence). This chain's CDR3 is CASTSRGAITEAFF. The CDR3 nucleotides read TGTGCCAGCACCTCAAGGGGGGCGATCACTGAAGCTTTCTTT.

The J gene is TRBJ2-3, the V gene TRBV7-4; D is perhaps TRBD2 (5 bases). Between the trimmed V and J ends, which lost 4 bases and 0 bases, there was a span of 8 bases. Germline CDR1 and CDR2: SGHVT and SQSDAQ. The CDR3 runs 14 residues. The CDR3 loop is CASSWERSTDTQYF. In nucleotides, the CDR3 is TGTGCCAGCAGCTGGGAGCGAAGCACAGATACGCAGTATTTT.

This clonotype appeared a few times. V gene TRBV11-2 combines with J gene TRBJ2-1; D possibly corresponds to TRBD2 (5 bases). Germline loops: CDR1 SGHAT, CDR2 FQNNGV. The CDR3 is 15 residues long. The V and J ends lost 1 base and 2 bases respectively, with 9 bases between them. In DNA form, the CDR3 reads TGTGCCAGCAGCTTAGGCCTGAGGGCCTACAATGAGCAGTTCTTC. The encoded protein is CASSLGLRAYNEQFF.